This T cell receptor (beta chain) stems from a study of OX40 agonist ivuxolimab in advanced cancers. Study-level background: Averaging 60 years in age, with a range of about 23 to 80, the cohort was approximately 87% male.

CDR3 length: 13 amino acids. Germline CDR1 reads WSHSY; CDR2 reads SAAADI. Germline trimming cut 10 bases from V and 6 bases from J; bases unmatched to any gene: 10. Libraries were prepared by immunoSEQ multiplex PCR; TCRdb keeps only in-frame clonotypes and omits some of them. The table shows about 73,000 clones, with approximately 90% occurring only once. Prior autoimmune disease or systemic immunosuppression barred patients. Sequenced here: CD4+ or CD8+ T cells sorted from blood, sampled in a trial of the OX40 agonist ivuxolimab. This clonotype was obtained from an adult with an advanced solid tumor such as melanoma, head and neck, liver or kidney cancer. This chain joins TRBV10-2 and TRBJ2-7, with 9 nucleotides matching TRBD1. CDR3 in amino acids: CATHSGTGLEQYF. For the CDR3, the DNA is TGCGCCACTCATTCCGGGACAGGGCTCGAGCAGTACTTC.